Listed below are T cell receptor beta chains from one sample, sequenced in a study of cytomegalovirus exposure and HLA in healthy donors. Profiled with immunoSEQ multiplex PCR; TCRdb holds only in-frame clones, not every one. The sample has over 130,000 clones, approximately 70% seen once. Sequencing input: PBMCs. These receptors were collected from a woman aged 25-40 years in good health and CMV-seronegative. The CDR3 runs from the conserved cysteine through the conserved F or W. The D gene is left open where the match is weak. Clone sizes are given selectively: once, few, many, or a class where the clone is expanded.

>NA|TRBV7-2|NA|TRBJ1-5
TGTGCCAGCAGCTTAGGGACGGCGGGGTCGGGGCCCCAGCATTTT
CASSLGTAGSGPQHF
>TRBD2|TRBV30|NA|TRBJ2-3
TGTGCCTGGGGTTCGGGAGGAAATACGCAGTATTTT
CAWGSGGNTQYF
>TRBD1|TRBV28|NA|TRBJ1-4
TGTGCCAGCAGCCCCACAGGGGGCGGTCGTGAAAAACTGTTTTTT
CASSPTGGGREKLFF
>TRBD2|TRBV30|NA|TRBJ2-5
TGTGCCTGGCGGACGGAGTGGGAGGGCCCCGAAGAGACCCAGTACTTC
CAWRTEWEGPEETQYF
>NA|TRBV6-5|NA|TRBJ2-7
TGTGCCAGCAGTTACTCGAGGCAGAAGATAGAGCAGTACTTC
CASSYSRQKIEQYF
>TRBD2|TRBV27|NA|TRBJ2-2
TGTGCCAGCAGTTTATGGGGACTAGCGGGGGGGCACACCGGGGAGCTGTTTTTT
CASSLWGLAGGHTGELFF
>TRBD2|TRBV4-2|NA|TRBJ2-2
TGTGCCAGCAGCCAAGATGGGGAGGGGTCGGACACCGGGGAGCTGTTTTTT
CASSQDGEGSDTGELFF
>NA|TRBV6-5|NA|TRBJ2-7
TGTGCCAGCAGGGGCGGGGGCCTCCCCGAGCAGTACTTC
CASRGGGLPEQYF
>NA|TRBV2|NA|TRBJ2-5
TGTGCCAGCAGTCTCCTTCCCAGGGAAGAGACCCAGTACTTC
CASSLLPREETQYF
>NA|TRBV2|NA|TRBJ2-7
TGTGCCAGCAGTCGGTACCCTGTCTACGAGCAGTACTTC
CASSRYPVYEQYF
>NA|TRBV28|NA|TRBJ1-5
TGTGCCAGCAGACGGAGACAGATAGAGAATCAGCCCCAGCATTTT
CASRRRQIENQPQHF
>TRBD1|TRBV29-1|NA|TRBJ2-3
TGCAGCGTTGATGGGGACCGGGACAGCCACACAGATACGCAGTATTTT
CSVDGDRDSHTDTQYF
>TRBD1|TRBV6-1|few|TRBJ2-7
TGTGCCAGCAGCGCAGGACAGGGAGGCAACGAGCAGTACTTC
CASSAGQGGNEQYF
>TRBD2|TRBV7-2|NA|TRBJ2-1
TGTGCCAGCAGCTTTACTAGCGGAGGGGGGAATGAGCAGTTCTTC
CASSFTSGGGNEQFF
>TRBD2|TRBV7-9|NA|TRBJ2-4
TGTGCCAGCAGCTTTCAGCGGGAGGGCCAAAACATTCAGTACTTC
CASSFQREGQNIQYF
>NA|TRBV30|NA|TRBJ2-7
TGTGCCTGGAGTGTATTCAGTCCCTACGAGCAGTACTTC
CAWSVFSPYEQYF
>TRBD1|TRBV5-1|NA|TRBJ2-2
TGCGCCAGCAGCTGGACAGGGGGCACCGGGGAGCTGTTTTTT
CASSWTGGTGELFF
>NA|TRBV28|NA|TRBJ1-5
TGTGCCAGCAGTCCCCCCCTTGGCATGACAGGAGATCAGCCCCAGCATTTT
CASSPPLGMTGDQPQHF
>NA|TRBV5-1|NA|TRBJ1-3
TGCGCCAGCAGCCCGTCGACAGGTGGCCTCTCTGGAAACACCATATATTTT
CASSPSTGGLSGNTIYF
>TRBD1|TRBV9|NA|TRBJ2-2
TGTGCCAGCGGGAAAACAGGGGAGATCGGGGAGCTGTTTTTT
CASGKTGEIGELFF
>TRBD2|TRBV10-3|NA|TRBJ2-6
TGTGCCATCAGTTCAAGACTAGCGGGAGGGGATGGGGCCAACGTCCTGACTTTC
CAISSRLAGGDGANVLTF
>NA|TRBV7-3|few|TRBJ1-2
TGTGCCAGCAGCTCGTCCGGGACTAACTATGGCTACACCTTC
CASSSSGTNYGYTF
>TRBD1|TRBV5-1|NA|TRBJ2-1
TGCGCCAGCAGCTATAACCCCAAGACAGGGGGAAACTCCTACAATGAGCAGTTCTTC
CASSYNPKTGGNSYNEQFF
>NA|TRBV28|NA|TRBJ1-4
TGTGCCAGCAGCTCCCTTCCCAGGGTAACTAATGAAAAACTGTTTTTT
CASSSLPRVTNEKLFF
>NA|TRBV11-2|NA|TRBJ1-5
TGTGCCAGCAGCTTAGAGCGAGGGCCCCAGCATTTT
CASSLERGPQHF
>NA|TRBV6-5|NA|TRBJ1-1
TGTGCCTGCCAGGGAGGTGGGAGTGAAGCTTTCTTT
CACQGGGSEAFF
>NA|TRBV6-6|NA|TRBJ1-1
TGTGCCAGCAGCCCTCGGGATTCTGAAGCTTTCTTT
CASSPRDSEAFF
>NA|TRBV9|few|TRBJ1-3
TGTGCCAGCAGCGTGGGGTCGGGAGGACCCTCTGGAAACACCATATATTTT
CASSVGSGGPSGNTIYF
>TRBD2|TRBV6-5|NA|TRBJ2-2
TGTGCCAGCAGTTACCTGGGACTAGCGGGGACCGGGGAGCTGTTTTTT
CASSYLGLAGTGELFF
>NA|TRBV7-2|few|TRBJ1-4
TGTGCCAGCAGCTCGCGGGGAGAAGAGGGACTGTTTTTT
CASSSRGEEGLFF